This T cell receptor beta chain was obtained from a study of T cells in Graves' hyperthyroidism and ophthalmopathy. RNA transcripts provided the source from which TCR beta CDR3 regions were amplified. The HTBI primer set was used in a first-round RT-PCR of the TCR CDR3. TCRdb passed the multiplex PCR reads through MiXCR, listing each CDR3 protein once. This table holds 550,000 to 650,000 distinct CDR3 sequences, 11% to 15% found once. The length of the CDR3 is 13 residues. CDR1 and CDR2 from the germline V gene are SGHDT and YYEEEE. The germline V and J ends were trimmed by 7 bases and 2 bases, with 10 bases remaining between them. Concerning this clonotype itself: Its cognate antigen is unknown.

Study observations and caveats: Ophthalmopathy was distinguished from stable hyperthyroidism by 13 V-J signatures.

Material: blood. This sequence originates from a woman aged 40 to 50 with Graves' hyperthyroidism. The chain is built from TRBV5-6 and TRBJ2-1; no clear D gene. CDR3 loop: CASCLETYNEQFF. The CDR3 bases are TGTGCCAGCTGCCTGGAGACCTACAATGAGCAGTTCTTC.